The sequence of this T cell receptor (beta chain) was determined in a study of T cell repertoires in cytomegalovirus infection. From the reads, TCRdb called clonotypes with MiXCR, one entry per CDR3 protein. The sample records 450,000 to 650,000 distinct CDR3 sequences, around two fifths being singletons. This clonotype was counted only a few times. The antigen is undetermined. V was shortened by 5 bases and J by 1 base, with 9 bases between the two germline ends. This CDR3 comprises 14 residues. The germline gives CDR1 MNHEY, CDR2 SVGEGT. This sequence originates from a human donor in good health (CMV status not recorded). Some clones in this sample may be carry-over from other donors' samples. Material: cultured PBMCs, obtained from culture after CMV antigen stimulation. V and J are TRBV6-2 or TRBV6-3 and TRBJ2-4; unclear D gene. The DNA of the CDR3 is TGTGCCAGCAGTCCATATGGGGCCAAAAACATTCAGTACTTC. Amino acids: CASSPYGAKNIQYF.